The clone carrying this T cell receptor (beta chain) was counted between two and nine times. The antigen is undetermined. The entirety of the isolated RNA underwent reverse transcription, so expressed TCRB transcripts were sequenced. Assay used: immunoSEQ multiplex PCR; TCRdb lists only in-frame clones, some missing. Of about 740,000 clones in the sample, about an eighth were seen once. This sample is part of a study of beta chain features in type 1 diabetes. Study background: Cell yields, age and gender were similar between patients and healthy donors. Study results and limitations: All four CD4+ subsets of Type 1 diabetes patients contained TCRB CDR3s that were moderately but significantly shorter.

This TCR came from a young man with type 1 diabetes. Material for sequencing was naive CD4+ T cells from blood.

CDR3 nucleotides: TGTGCCAGCAGATCAAAGCGGGACAGTAATCAGCCCCAGCATTTT. As protein: CASRSKRDSNQPQHF. The gene calls are TRBV6-6 and TRBJ1-5, with 7 bases that match TRBD1. V lost 6 bases, J lost 4 bases, and 9 bases stayed unmatched. CDR1 is MNHNY and CDR2 is SVGAGI in the germline V gene (reference sequence). The CDR3 has 15 residues.